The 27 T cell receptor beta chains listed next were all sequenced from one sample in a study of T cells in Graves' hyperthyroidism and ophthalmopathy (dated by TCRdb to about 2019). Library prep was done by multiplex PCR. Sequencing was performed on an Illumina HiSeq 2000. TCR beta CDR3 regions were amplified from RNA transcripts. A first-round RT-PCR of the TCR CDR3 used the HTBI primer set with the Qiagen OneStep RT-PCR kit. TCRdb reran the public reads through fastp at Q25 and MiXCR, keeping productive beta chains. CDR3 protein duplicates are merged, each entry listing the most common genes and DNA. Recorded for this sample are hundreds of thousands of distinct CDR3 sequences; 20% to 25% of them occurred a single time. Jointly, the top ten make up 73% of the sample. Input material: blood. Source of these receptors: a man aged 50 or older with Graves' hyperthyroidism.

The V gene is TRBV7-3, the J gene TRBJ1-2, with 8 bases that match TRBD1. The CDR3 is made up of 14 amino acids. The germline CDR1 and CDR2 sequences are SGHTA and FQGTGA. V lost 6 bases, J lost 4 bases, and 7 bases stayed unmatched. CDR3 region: CASSDQGAPYGYTF. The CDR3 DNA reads TGTGCCAGCAGTGACCAGGGGGCCCCCTATGGCTACACCTTC. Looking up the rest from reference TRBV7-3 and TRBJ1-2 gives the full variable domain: GAGVSQTPSNKVTEKGKYVELRCDPISGHTALYWYRQSLGQGPEFLIYFQGTGAADDSGLPNDRFFAVRPEGSVSTLKIQRTERGDSAVYLCASSDQGAPYGYTFGSGTRLTVV.

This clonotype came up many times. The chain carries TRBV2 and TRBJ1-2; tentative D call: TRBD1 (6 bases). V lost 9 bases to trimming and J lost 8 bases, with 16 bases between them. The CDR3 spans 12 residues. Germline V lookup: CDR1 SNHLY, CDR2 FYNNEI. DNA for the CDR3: TGTGCCAGTACCGGGACACTTCGGGGCTACACCTTC. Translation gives CASTGTLRGYTF.

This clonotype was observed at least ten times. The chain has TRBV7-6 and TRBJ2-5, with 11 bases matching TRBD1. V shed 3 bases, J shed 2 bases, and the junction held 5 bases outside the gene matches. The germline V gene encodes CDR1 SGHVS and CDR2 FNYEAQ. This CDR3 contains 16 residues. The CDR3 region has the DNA TGTGCCAGCAGCTTGGAGGGACAGGGGGTTCAAGAGACCCAGTACTTC. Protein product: CASSLEGQGVQETQYF. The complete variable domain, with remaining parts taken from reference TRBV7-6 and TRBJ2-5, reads GAGVSQSPRYKVTKRGQDVALRCDPISGHVSLYWYRQALGQGPEFLTYFNYEAQQDKSGLPNDRFSAERPEGSISTLTIQRTEQRDSAMYRCASSLEGQGVQETQYFGPGTRLLVL.

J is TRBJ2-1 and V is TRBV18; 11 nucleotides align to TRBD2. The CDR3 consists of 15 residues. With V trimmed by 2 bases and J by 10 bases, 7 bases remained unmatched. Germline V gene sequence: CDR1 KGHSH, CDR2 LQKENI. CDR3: CASSPTSGGKDEQFF. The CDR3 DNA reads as TGTGCCAGCTCACCAACTAGCGGGGGCAAGGACGAGCAGTTCTTC.

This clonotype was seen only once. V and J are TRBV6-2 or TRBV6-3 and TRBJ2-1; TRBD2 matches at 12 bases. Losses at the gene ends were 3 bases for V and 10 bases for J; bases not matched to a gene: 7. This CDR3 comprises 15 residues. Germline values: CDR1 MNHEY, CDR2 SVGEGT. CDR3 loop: CASSYASGRASEQFF. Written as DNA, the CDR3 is TGTGCCAGCAGTTATGCTAGCGGGAGGGCCTCCGAGCAGTTCTTC.

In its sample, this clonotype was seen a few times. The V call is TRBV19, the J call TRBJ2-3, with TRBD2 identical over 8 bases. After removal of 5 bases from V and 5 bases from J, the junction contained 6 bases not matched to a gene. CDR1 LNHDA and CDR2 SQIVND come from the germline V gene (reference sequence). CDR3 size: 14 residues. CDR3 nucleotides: TGTGCCAGTAGTCTCTCGGGAGGGCGAGATACGCAGTATTTT. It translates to CASSLSGGRDTQYF.

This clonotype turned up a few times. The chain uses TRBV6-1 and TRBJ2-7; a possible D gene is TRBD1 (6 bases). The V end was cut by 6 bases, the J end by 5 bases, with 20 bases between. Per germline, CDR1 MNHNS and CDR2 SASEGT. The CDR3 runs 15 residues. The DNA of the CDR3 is TGTGCCAGCAGCAACCTAGCAGGGGCTGTGGACGAGCAGTACTTC. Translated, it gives CASSNLAGAVDEQYF.

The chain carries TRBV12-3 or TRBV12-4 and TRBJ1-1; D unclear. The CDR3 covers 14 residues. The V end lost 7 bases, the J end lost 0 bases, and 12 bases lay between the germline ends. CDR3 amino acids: CASILSGVNTEAFF. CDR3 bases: TGTGCCAGCATCCTTTCTGGGGTGAACACTGAAGCTTTCTTT.

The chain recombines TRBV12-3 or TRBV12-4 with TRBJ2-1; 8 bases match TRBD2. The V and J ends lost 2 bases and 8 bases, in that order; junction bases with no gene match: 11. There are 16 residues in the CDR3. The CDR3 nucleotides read TGTGCCAGCAGTTTAAACTCGGGACTAGTCGGGGATGAGCAGTTCTTC. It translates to CASSLNSGLVGDEQFF.

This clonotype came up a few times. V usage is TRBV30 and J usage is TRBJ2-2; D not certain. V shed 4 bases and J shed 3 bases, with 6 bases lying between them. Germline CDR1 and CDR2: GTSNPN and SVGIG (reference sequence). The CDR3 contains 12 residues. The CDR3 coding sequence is TGTGCCTGGATTTCAGACACCGGGGAGCTGTTTTTT. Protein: CAWISDTGELFF.

The CDR3 protein is CAISEMRDTGELFF. The CDR3 region has the DNA TGTGCCATCAGTGAAATGCGGGACACCGGGGAGCTGTTTTTT. This rearrangement joins TRBV10-3 to TRBJ2-2; TRBD2 might be the D (5 bases). CDR3 length equals 14 residues. V was clipped by 3 bases and J by 3 bases, with 8 bases between them. Germline V lookup: CDR1 ENHRY, CDR2 SYGVKD.

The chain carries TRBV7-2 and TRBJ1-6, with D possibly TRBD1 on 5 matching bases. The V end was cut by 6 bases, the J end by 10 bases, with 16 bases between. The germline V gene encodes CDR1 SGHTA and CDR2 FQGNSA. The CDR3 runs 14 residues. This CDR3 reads CASRMDTTDSPLHF. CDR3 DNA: TGTGCCAGCAGGATGGACACAACCGACTCACCCCTCCACTTT.

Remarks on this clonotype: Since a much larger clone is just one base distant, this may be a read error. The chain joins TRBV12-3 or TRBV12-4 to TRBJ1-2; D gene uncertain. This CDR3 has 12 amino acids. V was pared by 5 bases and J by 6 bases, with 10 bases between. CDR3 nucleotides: TGTGCCAGCAGTAGACGGGTCCATGGCTACACCTTC. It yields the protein CASSRRVHGYTF.

The CDR3 sequence: CASSPSGTSLRVGANVLTF. DNA of the CDR3: TGTGCCAGCTCACCCTCTGGTACTAGCCTAAGAGTCGGGGCCAACGTCCTGACTTTC. The gene calls are TRBV18 and TRBJ2-6; D perhaps matches TRBD2 (6 bases). V was clipped by 3 bases and J by 4 bases, with 22 bases between them. Germline V gene data show CDR1 as KGHSH and CDR2 as LQKENI. The CDR3 contains 19 residues. The variable domain in full, completed from reference TRBV18 and TRBJ2-6, reads NAGVMQNPRHLVRRRGQEARLRCSPMKGHSHVYWYRQLPEEGLKFMVYLQKENIIDESGMPKERFSAEFPKEGPSILRIQQVVRGDSAAYFCASSPSGTSLRVGANVLTFGAGSRLTVL.

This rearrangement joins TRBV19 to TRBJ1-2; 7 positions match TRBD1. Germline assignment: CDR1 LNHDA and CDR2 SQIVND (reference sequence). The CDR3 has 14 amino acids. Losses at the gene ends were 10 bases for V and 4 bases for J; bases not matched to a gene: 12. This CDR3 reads CATTGQAVGYGYTF. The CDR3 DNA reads TGTGCCACCACCGGACAGGCGGTCGGCTATGGCTACACCTTC.

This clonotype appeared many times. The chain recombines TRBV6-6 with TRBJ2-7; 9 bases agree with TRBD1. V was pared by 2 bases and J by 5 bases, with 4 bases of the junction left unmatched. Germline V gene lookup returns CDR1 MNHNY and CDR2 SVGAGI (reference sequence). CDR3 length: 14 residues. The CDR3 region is CASSYDDRGDEQYF. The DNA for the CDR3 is TGTGCCAGCAGTTACGATGACAGGGGGGACGAGCAGTACTTC.

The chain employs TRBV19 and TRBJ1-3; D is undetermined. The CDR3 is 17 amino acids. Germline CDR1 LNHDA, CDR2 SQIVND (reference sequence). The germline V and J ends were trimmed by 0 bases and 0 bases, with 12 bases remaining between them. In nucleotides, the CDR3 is TGTGCCAGTAGTATAGAGGGAACGATCTACTCTGGAAACACCATATATTTT. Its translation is CASSIEGTIYSGNTIYF.

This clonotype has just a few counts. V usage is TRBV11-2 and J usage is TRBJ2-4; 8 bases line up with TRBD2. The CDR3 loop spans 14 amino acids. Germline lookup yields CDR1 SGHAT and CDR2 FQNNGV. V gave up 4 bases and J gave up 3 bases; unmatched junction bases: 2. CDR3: CASSYAGGKNIQYF. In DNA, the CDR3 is TGTGCCAGCAGCTACGCGGGGGGCAAAAACATTCAGTACTTC.

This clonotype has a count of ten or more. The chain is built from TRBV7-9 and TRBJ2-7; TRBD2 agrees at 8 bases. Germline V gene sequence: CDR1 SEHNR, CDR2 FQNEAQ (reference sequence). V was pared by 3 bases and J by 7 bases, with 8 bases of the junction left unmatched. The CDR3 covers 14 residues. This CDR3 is CASSLGSGGEEQYF. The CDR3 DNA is TGTGCCAGCAGCTTGGGATCGGGGGGGGAAGAGCAGTACTTC. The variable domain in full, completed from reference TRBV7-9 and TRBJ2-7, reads DTGVSQNPRHKITKRGQNVTFRCDPISEHNRLYWYRQTLGQGPEFLTYFQNEAQLEKSRLLSDRFSAERPKGSFSTLEIQRTEQGDSAMYLCASSLGSGGEEQYFGPGTRLTVT.

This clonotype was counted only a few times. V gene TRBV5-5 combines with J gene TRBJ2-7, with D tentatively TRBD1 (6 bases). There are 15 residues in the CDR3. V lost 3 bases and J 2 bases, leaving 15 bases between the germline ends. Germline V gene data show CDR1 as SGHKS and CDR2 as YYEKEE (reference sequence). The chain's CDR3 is CASSSSLGQTYEQYF. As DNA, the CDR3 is TGTGCCAGCAGCTCCAGCCTCGGACAGACCTACGAGCAGTACTTC.

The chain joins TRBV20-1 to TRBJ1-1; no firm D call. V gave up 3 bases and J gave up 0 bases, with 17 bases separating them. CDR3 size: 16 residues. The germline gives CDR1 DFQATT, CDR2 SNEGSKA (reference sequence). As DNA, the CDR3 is TGCAGTGCTAGTTCTATTTTAAAGGTTATGAACACTGAAGCTTTCTTT. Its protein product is CSASSILKVMNTEAFF.

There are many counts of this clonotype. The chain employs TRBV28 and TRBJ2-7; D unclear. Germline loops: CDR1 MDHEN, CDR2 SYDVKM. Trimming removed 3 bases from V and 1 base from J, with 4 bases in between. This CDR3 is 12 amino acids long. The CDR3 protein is CASSLISYEQYF. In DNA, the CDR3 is TGTGCCAGCAGTTTGATATCCTACGAGCAGTACTTC.

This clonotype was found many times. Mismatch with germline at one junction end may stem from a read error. The CDR3 spells CASSSRLAGDTQYF. CDR3 DNA: TGCGCCAGCAGCTCTAGACTAGCGGGAGATACGCAGTATTTT. The rearrangement uses TRBV27 and TRBJ2-3, with 10 bases aligning to TRBD2. This CDR3 comprises 14 residues. The germline V gene has CDR1 MNHEY and CDR2 SMNVEV (reference sequence).

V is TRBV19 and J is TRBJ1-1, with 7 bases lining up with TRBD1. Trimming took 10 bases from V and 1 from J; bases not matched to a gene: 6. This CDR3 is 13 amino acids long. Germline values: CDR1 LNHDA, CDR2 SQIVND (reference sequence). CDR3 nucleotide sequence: TGTGCCACCCGGGACAGTTCGAACACTGAAGCTTTCTTT. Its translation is CATRDSSNTEAFF.

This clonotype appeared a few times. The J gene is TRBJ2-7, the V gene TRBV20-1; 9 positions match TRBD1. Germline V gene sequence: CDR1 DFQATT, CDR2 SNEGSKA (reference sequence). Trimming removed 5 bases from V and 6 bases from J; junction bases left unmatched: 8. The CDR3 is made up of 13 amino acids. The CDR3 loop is CSAYRDREGEQYF. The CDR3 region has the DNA TGCAGTGCTTACCGGGACAGGGAAGGCGAGCAGTACTTC.

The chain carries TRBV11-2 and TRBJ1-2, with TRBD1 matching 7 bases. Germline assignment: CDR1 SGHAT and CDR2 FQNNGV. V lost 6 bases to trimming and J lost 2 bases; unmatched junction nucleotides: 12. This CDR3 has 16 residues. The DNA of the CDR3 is TGTGCCAGCAGTCAGGGGGTGGCGGCGGTAAACTATGGCTACACCTTC. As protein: CASSQGVAAVNYGYTF.

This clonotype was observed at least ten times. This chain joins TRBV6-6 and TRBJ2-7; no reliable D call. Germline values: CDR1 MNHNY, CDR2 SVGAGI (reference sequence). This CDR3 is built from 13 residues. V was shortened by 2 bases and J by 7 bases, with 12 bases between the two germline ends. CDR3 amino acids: CASSYDTLREQYF. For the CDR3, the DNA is TGTGCCAGCAGTTACGACACCCTGAGAGAGCAGTACTTC.